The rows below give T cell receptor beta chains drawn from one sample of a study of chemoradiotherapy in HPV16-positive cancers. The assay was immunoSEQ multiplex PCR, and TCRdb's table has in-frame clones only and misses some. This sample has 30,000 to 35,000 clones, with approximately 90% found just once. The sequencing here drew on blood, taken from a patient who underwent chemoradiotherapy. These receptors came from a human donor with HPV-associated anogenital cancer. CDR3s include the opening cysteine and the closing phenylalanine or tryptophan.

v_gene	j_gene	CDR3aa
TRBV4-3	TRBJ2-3	CASSQVGTSLTDTQYF
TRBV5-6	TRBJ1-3	CASSTLQVRLSSGNTIYF
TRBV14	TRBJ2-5	CASSQDPAYF
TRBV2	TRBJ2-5	CASSEAGGNSGEEQYF
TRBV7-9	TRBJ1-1	CASSRGQATLNTEAFF
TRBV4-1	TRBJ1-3	CASSQAGSLSGNTIYF
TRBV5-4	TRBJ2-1	CASSQGLHNEQFF
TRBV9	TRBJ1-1	CASSVLWEGATEAFF
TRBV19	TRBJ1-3	CASSPGHLVDGNTIYF
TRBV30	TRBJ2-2	CAWDGTSGSNWELFF
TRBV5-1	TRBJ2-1	CASSKDPGTGYNEQFF
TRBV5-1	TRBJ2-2	CASSLDSANTGELFF
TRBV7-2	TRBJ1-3	CASSLGAPGGGMGGNTIYF
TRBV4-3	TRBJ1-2	CASSQDRGAGGGYGYTF
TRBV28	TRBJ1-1	CASTLGAVEAFF
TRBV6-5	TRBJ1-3	CASREGQRAGNTIYF
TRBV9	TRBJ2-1	CASSAEGARDEQFF
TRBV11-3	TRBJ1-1	CASSLWGGTEAFF
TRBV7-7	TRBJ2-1	CASSPLQGASNNEQFF
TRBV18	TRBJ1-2	CASSLGDSNYGYTF
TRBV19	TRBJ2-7	CASSPGGGYEQYF
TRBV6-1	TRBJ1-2	CASSELTGTYGYTF
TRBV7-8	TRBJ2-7	CASSIRDTYEQYF
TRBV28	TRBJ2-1	CASSHLAGGASGEQFF
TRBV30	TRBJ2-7	CAWSVGESQYF
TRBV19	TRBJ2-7	CASSIGGGAYEQYF
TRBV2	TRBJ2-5	CASSALGLAGRETQYF
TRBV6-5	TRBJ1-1	CASNGPGGEAFF
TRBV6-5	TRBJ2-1	CASSNPGLDNEQFF
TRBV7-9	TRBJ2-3	CASSRAGGGTDTQYF
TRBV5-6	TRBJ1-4	CASSLGGQPFLEKLFF
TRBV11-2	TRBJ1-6	CASSPQGRGNSPLHF
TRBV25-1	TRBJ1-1	CASSEHRGANRNTEAFF
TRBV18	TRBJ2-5	CASSGLAAETQYF
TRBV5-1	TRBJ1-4	CASSLVGGDNEKLFF
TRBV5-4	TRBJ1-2	CASSSSQGVGYTF
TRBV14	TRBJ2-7	CASSQRRDRGLGAYEQYF
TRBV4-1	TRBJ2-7	CASSPGGNEQYF
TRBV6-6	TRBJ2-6	CASGKGTGDISVLTF
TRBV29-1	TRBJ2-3	CSARGLADTQYF
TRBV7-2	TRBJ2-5	CASSPGTPSGETQYF
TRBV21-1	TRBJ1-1	CASSKAEGEPNTEAFF
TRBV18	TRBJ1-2	CASSPAGSNYGYTF
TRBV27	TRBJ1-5	CASSKVGQGGQPQHF
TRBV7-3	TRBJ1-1	CASSKDRNTEAFF
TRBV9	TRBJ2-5	CASSVGRVGRQGAKETQYF
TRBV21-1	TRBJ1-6	CASATTGRNSPLHF
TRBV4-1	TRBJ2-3	CASSPSPGRTSTDTQYF
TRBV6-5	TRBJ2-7	CASRAGTGSSYEQYF
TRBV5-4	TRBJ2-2	CASSSPGGPPGELFF
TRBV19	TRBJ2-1	CASSIRTSGGRNEQFF